This TCR beta chain was observed in a study of shared clonotypes between healthy human individuals. Germline CDR1 is MNHEY and CDR2 is SMNVEV (reference sequence). CDR3 length: 14 residues. The V end lost 6 bases, the J end lost 2 bases, and 14 bases lay between the germline ends. TCRdb's copy holds only in-frame clones and misses some; the assay was immunoSEQ multiplex PCR. The sample carries hundreds of thousands of clones, roughly 95% recorded once. As to this clone: What it binds is not known.

The naive CD8 fraction comprised CD45RO-negative cells positively selected for CCR7 and excluded terminally differentiated effector memory CD45RA+ cells. Study conclusions and caveats: Shared clonotypes: roughly 4.7% naive CD4, around 3.7% naive CD8, 2.3% memory CD4, approximately 0.37% memory CD8. Generation of non-shared clonotypes was less probable than generation of clonotypes shared by all four donors. The researchers took only blood, and tissue repertoires probably look different.

V usage is TRBV27 and J usage is TRBJ2-7, with D possibly being TRBD2 (6 bases). This sequence originates from a woman aged 25 to 39 in good health. Sequencing was performed on naive CD8+ T cells sorted from blood. For the CDR3, the DNA is TGTGCCAGCAGGCCTGGGACTGAAACCTACGAGCAGTACTTC. Translation: CASRPGTETYEQYF.